The 14 T cell receptor beta chains below were found in one sample sequenced in a study of OX40 agonist ivuxolimab in advanced cancers. Sequenced by immunoSEQ multiplex PCR; TCRdb stores in-frame clones only, minus some. The sample includes 30,000 to 40,000 clones, around 83% of them seen just once. The sample was CD4+ or CD8+ T cells sorted from blood, taken in a trial of the OX40 agonist ivuxolimab. Source of these receptors: an adult with an advanced solid tumor such as melanoma, head and neck, liver or kidney cancer.

The rearrangement uses TRBV7-8 and TRBJ2-3; TRBD1 is a possible D gene (6 bases). V lost 5 bases to trimming and J lost 4 bases, with 19 bases between them. The germline CDR1 and CDR2 sequences are SGHVS and FQNEAQ. CDR3 length equals 16 residues. The CDR3: CASSLSVNRASDTQYF. In nucleotides, the CDR3 is TGTGCCAGCAGCCTATCAGTGAACAGGGCGTCAGATACGCAGTATTTT. Together with reference TRBV7-8 and TRBJ2-3, the CDR3 gives the full variable domain: GAGVSQSPRYKVAKRGQDVALRCDPISGHVSLFWYQQALGQGPEFLTYFQNEAQLDKSGLPSDRFFAERPEGSVSTLKIQRTQQEDSAVYLCASSLSVNRASDTQYFGPGTRLTVL.

The rearrangement links TRBV9 to TRBJ2-3; D not resolved. The V and J ends lost 2 bases and 0 bases respectively, with 10 bases between them. The CDR3 extends over 15 amino acids. Germline V gives CDR1 SGDLS, CDR2 YYNGEE. For the CDR3, the DNA is TGTGCCAGCAGCGTTAGTACTACGAGCACAGATACGCAGTATTTT. Its translation is CASSVSTTSTDTQYF.

The J gene is TRBJ2-1, the V gene TRBV19, with 8 positions matching TRBD2. The CDR3 extends over 17 amino acids. The ends lost 2 bases at V and 3 bases at J; junction bases unmatched: 9. Germline V lookup: CDR1 LNHDA, CDR2 SQIVND (reference sequence). The CDR3 coding sequence is TGTGCCAGTAGTATAACTAGCGGAGACACCTTCTACAATGAGCAGTTCTTC. It specifies CASSITSGDTFYNEQFF.

V and J are TRBV5-1 and TRBJ1-1; the D is unclear. Deletions cut 4 bases from V and 4 bases from J, with 14 bases between. Germline CDR1 and CDR2: SGHRS and YFSETQ. The CDR3 runs to 14 residues. This chain's CDR3 is CASSLEWEGTEAFF. For the CDR3, the DNA is TGCGCCAGCAGCCTGGAGTGGGAGGGCACTGAAGCTTTCTTT.

The chain joins TRBV19 to TRBJ1-3; D call uncertain. This CDR3 spans 13 amino acids. Germline V gene sequence: CDR1 LNHDA, CDR2 SQIVND (reference sequence). Trimming took 6 bases from V and 2 from J, leaving 8 bases between them. CDR3: CASSGDTGNTIYF. Here the CDR3 DNA reads TGTGCCAGTAGCGGGGATACTGGAAACACCATATATTTT.

The J gene is TRBJ2-5, the V gene TRBV6-1; 8 nucleotides align to TRBD1. Germline CDR1 reads MNHNS; CDR2 reads SASEGT. V lost 3 bases, J lost 4 bases, and 10 bases stayed unmatched. This CDR3 has 16 amino acids. The CDR3 loop is CASSEGTGTGAETQYF. The CDR3 DNA reads as TGTGCCAGCAGTGAGGGGACAGGAACAGGGGCAGAGACCCAGTACTTC.

V and J are TRBV27 and TRBJ1-5, with D tentatively TRBD1 (6 bases). Trimming took 2 bases from V and 4 from J, leaving 15 bases between them. Germline V gene sequence: CDR1 MNHEY, CDR2 SMNVEV (reference sequence). The CDR3 loop spans 16 amino acids. CDR3 amino acids: CASSLDPGGANQPQHF. Written as DNA, the CDR3 is TGTGCCAGCAGTTTAGACCCGGGGGGGGCTAATCAGCCCCAGCATTTT.

This chain connects TRBV30 to TRBJ2-7, with TRBD2 identical over 7 bases. This CDR3 is 11 amino acids long. The germline CDR1 and CDR2 sequences are GTSNPN and SVGIG (reference sequence). V shed 5 bases and J 6 bases; nucleotides not matched to a gene: 4. CDR3 nucleotides: TGTGCCTGGGGAGCGGGGTCCGAGCAGTACTTC. This sequence encodes CAWGAGSEQYF.

This clone has a single count. Other DNA sequences in the sample encode the same CDR3. CDR3 DNA: TGTGCCAGCAGCGTAGCTAGCACAGATACGCAGTATTTT. This gives the protein CASSVASTDTQYF. This chain joins TRBV9 and TRBJ2-3; D gene ambiguous. V lost 0 bases, J lost 0 bases, and 2 bases lay in between. This CDR3 is built from 13 residues. The germline V gene has CDR1 SGDLS and CDR2 YYNGEE.

The V and J genes are TRBV27 and TRBJ2-1; D gene ambiguous. Germline V gene lookup returns CDR1 MNHEY and CDR2 SMNVEV (reference sequence). This CDR3 spans 14 amino acids. V lost 4 bases and J lost 7, with 14 bases in between. This CDR3 is CASSSILTWNEQFF. Here the CDR3 DNA reads TGTGCCAGCAGTTCAATACTGACTTGGAATGAGCAGTTCTTC.

V gene TRBV6-5 combines with J gene TRBJ2-1; 8 bases line up with TRBD2. Germline CDR1 is MNHEY and CDR2 is SVGAGI. Trimming at V came to 5 bases and at J to 0 bases, leaving 3 bases not matched to a gene. CDR3 length: 15 amino acids. This CDR3 is CASSTAGDSYNEQFF. The CDR3 DNA reads as TGTGCCAGCAGTACAGCGGGAGACTCCTACAATGAGCAGTTCTTC.

By share, this clone ranks as medium-sized. The chain carries TRBV11-2 and TRBJ1-2; possible D gene TRBD1, 5 bases. Germline V gene data show CDR1 as SGHAT and CDR2 as FQNNGV. There are 17 residues in the CDR3. The V end lost 2 bases, the J end lost 3 bases, and 19 bases lay between the germline ends. In DNA, the CDR3 is TGTGCCAGCAGCTTATACCCCGAGGGGCGGACTGACTATGGCTACACCTTC. Its protein is CASSLYPEGRTDYGYTF.

This chain connects TRBV6-1 to TRBJ1-1, with a tentative D call TRBD1 (5 bases). The CDR3 has 11 residues. Germline V gene data show CDR1 as MNHNS and CDR2 as SASEGT. Between the trimmed V and J ends, which lost 10 bases and 7 bases, there was a span of 13 bases. The CDR3 protein is CANTLGGEAFF. CDR3 bases: TGTGCCAACACTTTGGGGGGTGAAGCTTTCTTT.

The V gene is TRBV6-1, the J gene TRBJ2-7; perhaps TRBD2 as D (6 bases). V dropped 6 bases and J dropped 5 bases, with 14 bases sitting between them. This CDR3 has 13 residues. Germline CDR1 and CDR2: MNHNS and SASEGT. CDR3: CASRDYHYDEQYF. DNA for the CDR3: TGTGCCAGCAGGGACTATCATTACGACGAGCAGTACTTC.